The next 12 T cell receptor beta chains were all read from a single sample in a study of cytomegalovirus exposure and HLA in healthy donors. In the PCR, 60 Vbeta and 13 Jbeta primers were used. TCRdb keeps only in-frame clones here, not all; method: immunoSEQ multiplex PCR. Of 160,000 or so clones detected, around four fifths appear once; the ten largest clones hold approximately 1.5%. Sequencing was done on a sample of PBMCs. The receptors come from a woman between 18 and 30 years old in good health and CMV-seronegative.

This sequence joins TRBV11-2 and TRBJ1-1; 8 nucleotides align to TRBD1. Germline CDR1 is SGHAT and CDR2 is FQNNGV. The CDR3 is 16 residues long. V shed 1 base and J 3 bases; nucleotides not matched to a gene: 7. The CDR3 region has the DNA TGTGCCAGCAGCTTAGCCCCAACAGGGGGGGACACTGAAGCTTTCTTT. This gives the protein CASSLAPTGGDTEAFF.

The CDR3 reads CSVGQGQNAEAFF. The CDR3 coding sequence is TGCAGCGTTGGGCAGGGACAAAACGCTGAAGCTTTCTTT. The genes are TRBV29-1 and TRBJ1-1; D perhaps matches TRBD1 (6 bases). CDR1 and CDR2 (germline): SQVTM, ANQGSEA. Deletions cut 4 bases from V and 6 bases from J, with 15 bases between. The CDR3 runs 13 residues.

This chain connects TRBV27 to TRBJ1-5; D perhaps matches TRBD1 (5 bases). CDR1 MNHEY and CDR2 SMNVEV come from the germline V gene (reference sequence). This CDR3 region has 16 residues. The germline V and J ends were trimmed by 5 bases and 0 bases, with 14 bases remaining between them. CDR3 region: CASSPDKGHSNQPQHF. CDR3 nucleotides: TGTGCCAGCAGTCCAGACAAGGGGCATAGCAATCAGCCCCAGCATTTT.

This clone was observed once. The DNA of the CDR3 is TGTGCCAGCAGCTTAAAACTAGCGGGGGACTACGAGCAGTACTTC. Amino acid sequence: CASSLKLAGDYEQYF. The chain uses TRBV7-2 and TRBJ2-7; TRBD2 aligns across 11 bases. In germline, CDR1 is SGHTA, CDR2 FQGNSA. There are 15 residues in the CDR3. J lost 3 bases, V lost 2 bases, and 3 bases had no gene match.

This clone was observed a single time. The V and J genes are TRBV5-6 and TRBJ2-4; a weak D match, TRBD1 (6 bases). The germline V and J ends were trimmed by 5 bases and 1 base, with 16 bases remaining between them. The CDR3 length is 16 residues. Germline V gene sequence: CDR1 SGHDT, CDR2 YYEEEE. DNA for the CDR3: TGTGCCAGCAGAGCTACAGGGTTTGGGGCCAAAAACATTCAGTACTTC. Protein: CASRATGFGAKNIQYF.

The rearrangement uses TRBV5-1 and TRBJ2-3, with D possibly matching TRBD2 (6 bases). Germline values: CDR1 SGHRS, CDR2 YFSETQ. The V end was cut by 1 base, the J end by 2 bases, with 11 bases between. The CDR3 is 15 residues long. The CDR3 is CASSLLGLLTDTQYF. The CDR3 DNA follows: TGCGCCAGCAGCTTGTTGGGACTCCTCACAGATACGCAGTATTTT.

V and J are TRBV29-1 and TRBJ1-1; no firm D call. Trimming shortened V by 6 bases and J by 8 bases, and 13 bases separated the two germline ends. The CDR3 extends over 11 amino acids. From germline, CDR1 is SQVTM and CDR2 ANQGSEA. CDR3 DNA sequence: TGCAGCGTACGGCTAGGGAGAGAAGCTTTCTTT. This sequence encodes CSVRLGREAFF. The whole variable domain, remainder taken from reference TRBV29-1 and TRBJ1-1, is SAVISQKPSRDICQRGTSLTIQCQVDSQVTMMFWYRQQPGQSLTLIATANQGSEATYESGFVIDKFPISRPNLTFSTLTVSNMSPEDSSIYLCSVRLGREAFFGQGTRLTVV.

This chain joins TRBV30 and TRBJ2-7, with 8 bases identical to TRBD2. The CDR3 is 14 amino acids. The trim removed 0 bases at V and 2 bases at J, leaving 3 bases unmatched. Germline loops: CDR1 GTSNPN, CDR2 SVGIG (reference sequence). DNA for the CDR3: TGTGCCTGGAGTGTACTCGGGGGGGCCTACGAGCAGTACTTC. This codes for CAWSVLGGAYEQYF.

The chain carries TRBV5-5 and TRBJ2-1, with TRBD1 as a possible D gene (5 bases). V lost 6 bases and J 1 base, leaving 14 bases between the germline ends. Germline V CDR1 and CDR2: SGHKS, YYEKEE (reference sequence). The CDR3 has 15 amino acids. CDR3 coding DNA: TGTGCCAGCACCGAAGGGCAGGGATCCTACAATGAGCAGTTCTTC. Amino acids: CASTEGQGSYNEQFF.

This clone has a single count. The V and J genes are TRBV7-2 and TRBJ2-3, with 11 nucleotides matching TRBD1. CDR1 is SGHTA and CDR2 is FQGNSA in the germline V gene. The ends lost 2 bases at V and 2 bases at J; junction bases unmatched: 6. The CDR3 consists of 17 residues. CDR3 residues: CASSLNGQGAPTDTQYF. DNA for the CDR3: TGTGCCAGCAGCTTAAACGGACAGGGGGCACCCACAGATACGCAGTATTTT. The full variable domain, rest sourced from reference TRBV7-2 and TRBJ2-3, is GAGVSQSPSNKVTEKGKDVELRCDPISGHTALYWYRQSLGQGLEFLIYFQGNSAPDKSGLPSDRFSAERTGGSVSTLTIQRTQQEDSAVYLCASSLNGQGAPTDTQYFGPGTRLTVL.

CDR3 region: CASRARGGELFF. The DNA of the CDR3 is TGTGCCAGCAGAGCCAGGGGCGGGGAGCTGTTTTTT. The chain uses TRBV6-1 and TRBJ2-2; perhaps TRBD1 as D (6 bases). The CDR3 totals 12 residues. Germline CDR1 is MNHNS and CDR2 is SASEGT. V dropped 6 bases and J dropped 7 bases, with 9 bases sitting between them.

CDR3 DNA sequence: TGTGCCAGCAGTTTACGGACCGGGACTGAAGACAGTCACGAGCAGTACTTC. Translated, it gives CASSLRTGTEDSHEQYF. The genes are TRBV27 and TRBJ2-5; tentatively, D is TRBD2 (6 bases). The J call is in doubt because the DNA end fits TRBJ2-7 better. The CDR3 sequence is 17 residues long. Per the germline V gene, CDR1 is MNHEY and CDR2 is SMNVEV (reference sequence).